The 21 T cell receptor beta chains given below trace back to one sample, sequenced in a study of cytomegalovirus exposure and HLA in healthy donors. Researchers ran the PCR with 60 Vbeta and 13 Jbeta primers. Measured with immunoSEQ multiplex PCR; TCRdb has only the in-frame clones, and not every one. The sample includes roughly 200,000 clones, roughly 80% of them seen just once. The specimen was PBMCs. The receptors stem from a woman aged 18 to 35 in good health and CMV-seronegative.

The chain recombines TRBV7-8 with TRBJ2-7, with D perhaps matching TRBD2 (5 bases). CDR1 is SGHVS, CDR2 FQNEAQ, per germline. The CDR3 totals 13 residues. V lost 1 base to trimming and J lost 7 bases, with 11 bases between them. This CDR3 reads CASSLGPPGEQYF. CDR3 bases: TGTGCCAGCAGCTTAGGGCCGCCGGGGGAGCAGTACTTC.

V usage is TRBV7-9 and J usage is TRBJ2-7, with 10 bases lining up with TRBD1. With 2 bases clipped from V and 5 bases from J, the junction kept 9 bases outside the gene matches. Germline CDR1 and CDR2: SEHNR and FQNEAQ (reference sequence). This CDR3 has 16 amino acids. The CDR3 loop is CASSLYGDRGFHEQYV. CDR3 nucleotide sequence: TGTGCCAGCAGCTTATACGGGGACAGGGGTTTCCACGAGCAGTACGTC.

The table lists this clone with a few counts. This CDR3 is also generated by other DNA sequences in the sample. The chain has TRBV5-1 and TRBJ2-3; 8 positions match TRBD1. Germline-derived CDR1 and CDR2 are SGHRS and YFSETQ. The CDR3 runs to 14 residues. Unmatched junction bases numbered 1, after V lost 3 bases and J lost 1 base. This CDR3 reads CASSSGQGTDTQYF. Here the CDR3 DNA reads TGCGCCAGCAGCTCGGGACAGGGCACAGATACGCAGTATTTT.

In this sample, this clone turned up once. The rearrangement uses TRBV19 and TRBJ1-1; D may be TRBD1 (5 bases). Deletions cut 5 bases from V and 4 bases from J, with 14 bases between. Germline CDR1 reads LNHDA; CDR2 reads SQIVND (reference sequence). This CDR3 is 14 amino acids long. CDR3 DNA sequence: TGTGCCAGTAGTGCCACAGGTCTCGGCACTGAAGCTTTCTTT. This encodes CASSATGLGTEAFF.

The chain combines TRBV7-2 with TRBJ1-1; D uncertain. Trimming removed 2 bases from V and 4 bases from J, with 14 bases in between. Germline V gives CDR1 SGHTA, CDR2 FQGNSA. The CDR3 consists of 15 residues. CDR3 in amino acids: CASSLSWADFTEAFF. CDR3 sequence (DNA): TGTGCCAGCAGCTTAAGTTGGGCGGACTTCACTGAAGCTTTCTTT.

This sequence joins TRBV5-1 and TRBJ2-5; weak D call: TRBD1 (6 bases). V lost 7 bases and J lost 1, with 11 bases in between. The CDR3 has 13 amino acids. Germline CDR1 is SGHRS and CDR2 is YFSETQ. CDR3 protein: CASSRTAQETQYF. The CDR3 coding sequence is TGCGCCAGCTCTAGGACAGCCCAAGAGACCCAGTACTTC.

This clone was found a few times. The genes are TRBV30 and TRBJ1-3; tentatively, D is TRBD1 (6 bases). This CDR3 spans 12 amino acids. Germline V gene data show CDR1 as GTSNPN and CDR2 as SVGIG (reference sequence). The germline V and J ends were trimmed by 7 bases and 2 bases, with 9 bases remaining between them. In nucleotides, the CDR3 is TGTGCCTCAAACAGGGCTGGAAACACCATATATTTT. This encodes CASNRAGNTIYF.

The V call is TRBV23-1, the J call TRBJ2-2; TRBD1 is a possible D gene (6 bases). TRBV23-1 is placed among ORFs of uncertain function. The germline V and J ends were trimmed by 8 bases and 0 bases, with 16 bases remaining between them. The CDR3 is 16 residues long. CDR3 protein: CASQTLTGPNTGELFF. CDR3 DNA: TGCGCCAGCCAAACCTTGACAGGACCGAACACCGGGGAGCTGTTTTTT.

The CDR3, as DNA: TGTGCCAGCAGCCCGATTAGCGGGATGAGGACAGATACGCAGTATTTT. It specifies CASSPISGMRTDTQYF. The chain is built from TRBV14 and TRBJ2-3; 8 bases agree with TRBD2. Germline V gene sequence: CDR1 SGHDN, CDR2 FVKESK. There are 16 residues in the CDR3. The junction had 9 bases not matched to a gene; V was cut back by 4 bases and J by 3 bases.

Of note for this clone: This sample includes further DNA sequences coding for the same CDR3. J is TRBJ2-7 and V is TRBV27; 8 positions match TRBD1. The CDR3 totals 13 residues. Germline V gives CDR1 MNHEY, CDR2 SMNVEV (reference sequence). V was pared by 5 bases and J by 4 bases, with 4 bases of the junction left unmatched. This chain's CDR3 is CASSLRGLYEQYF. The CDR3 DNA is TGTGCCAGCAGTCTCAGGGGGCTATACGAGCAGTACTTC.

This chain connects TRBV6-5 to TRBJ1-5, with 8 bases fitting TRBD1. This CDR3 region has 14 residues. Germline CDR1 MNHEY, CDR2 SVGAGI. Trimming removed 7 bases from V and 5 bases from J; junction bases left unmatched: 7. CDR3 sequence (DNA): TGTGCCAGCAATAAGGGACAGGAGTATCAGCCCCAGCATTTT. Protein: CASNKGQEYQPQHF.

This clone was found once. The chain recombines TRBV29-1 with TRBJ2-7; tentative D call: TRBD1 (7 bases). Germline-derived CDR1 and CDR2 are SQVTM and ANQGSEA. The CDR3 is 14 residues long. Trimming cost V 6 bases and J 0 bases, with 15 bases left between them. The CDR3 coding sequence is TGCAGCGTGGGGGCAGGGGGGTTCTCCTACGAGCAGTACGTC. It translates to CSVGAGGFSYEQYV.

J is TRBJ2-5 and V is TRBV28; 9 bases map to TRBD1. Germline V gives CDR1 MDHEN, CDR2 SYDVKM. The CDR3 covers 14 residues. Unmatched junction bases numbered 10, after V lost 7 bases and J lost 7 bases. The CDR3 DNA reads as TGTGCCAGCAACACCGGGACAGGGACGCGGACCCAGTACTTC. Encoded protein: CASNTGTGTRTQYF.

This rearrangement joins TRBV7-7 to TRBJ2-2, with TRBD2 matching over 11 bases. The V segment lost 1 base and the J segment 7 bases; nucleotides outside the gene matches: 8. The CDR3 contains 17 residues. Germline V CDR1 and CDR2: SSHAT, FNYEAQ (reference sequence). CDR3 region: CASSLGLAGGGDGELFF. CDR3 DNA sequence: TGTGCCAGCAGCTTAGGCCTAGCGGGAGGAGGCGACGGGGAGCTGTTTTTT.

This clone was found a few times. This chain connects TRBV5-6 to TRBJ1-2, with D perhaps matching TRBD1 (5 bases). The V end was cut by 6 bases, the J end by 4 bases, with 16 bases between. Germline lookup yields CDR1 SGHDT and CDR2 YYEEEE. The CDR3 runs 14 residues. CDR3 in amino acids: CASNFEGDTYGYTF. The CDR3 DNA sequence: TGTGCCAGCAACTTTGAAGGGGATACCTATGGCTACACCTTC. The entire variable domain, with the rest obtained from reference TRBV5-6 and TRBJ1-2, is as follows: DAGVTQSPTHLIKTRGQQVTLRCSPKSGHDTVSWYQQALGQGPQFIFQYYEEEERQRGNFPDRFSGHQFPNYSSELNVNALLLGDSALYLCASNFEGDTYGYTFGSGTRLTVV.

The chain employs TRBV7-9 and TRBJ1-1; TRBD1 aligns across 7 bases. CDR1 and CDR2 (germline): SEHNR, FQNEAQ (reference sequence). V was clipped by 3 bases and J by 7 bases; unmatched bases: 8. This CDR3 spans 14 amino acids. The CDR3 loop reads CASSLGQPAIEAFF. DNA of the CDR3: TGTGCCAGCAGCTTGGGACAGCCAGCAATTGAAGCTTTCTTT. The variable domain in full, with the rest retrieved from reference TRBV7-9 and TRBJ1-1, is DTGVSQNPRHKITKRGQNVTFRCDPISEHNRLYWYRQTLGQGPEFLTYFQNEAQLEKSRLLSDRFSAERPKGSFSTLEIQRTEQGDSAMYLCASSLGQPAIEAFFGQGTRLTVV.

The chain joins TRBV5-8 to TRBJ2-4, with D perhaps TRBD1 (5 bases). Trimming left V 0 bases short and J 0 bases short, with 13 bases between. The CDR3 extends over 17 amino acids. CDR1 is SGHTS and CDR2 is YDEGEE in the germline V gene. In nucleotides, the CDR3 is TGTGCCAGCAGCTTGGTATGGACAAGTGTAGCCAAAAACATTCAGTACTTC. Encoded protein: CASSLVWTSVAKNIQYF.

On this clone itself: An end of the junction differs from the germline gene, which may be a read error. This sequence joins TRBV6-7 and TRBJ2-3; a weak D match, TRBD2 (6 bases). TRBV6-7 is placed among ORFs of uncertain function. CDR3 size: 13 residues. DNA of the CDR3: TGTGCCAGCAGTTACCCCGGGAGAGATGCGCAGTATTTT. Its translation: CASSYPGRDAQYF.

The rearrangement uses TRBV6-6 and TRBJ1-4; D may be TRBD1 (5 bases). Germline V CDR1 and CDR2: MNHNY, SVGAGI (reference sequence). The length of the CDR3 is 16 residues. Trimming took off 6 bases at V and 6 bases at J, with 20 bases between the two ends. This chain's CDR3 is CASSRASGGVYEKLFF. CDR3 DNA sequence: TGTGCCAGCAGCCGCGCATCGGGGGGGGTTTATGAAAAACTGTTTTTT.

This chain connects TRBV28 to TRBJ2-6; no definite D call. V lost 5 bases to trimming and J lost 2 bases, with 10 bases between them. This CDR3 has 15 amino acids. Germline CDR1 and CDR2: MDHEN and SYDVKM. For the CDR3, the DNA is TGTGCCAGCAGTACCGGGTCCCCTGGGGCCAACGTCCTGACTTTC. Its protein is CASSTGSPGANVLTF.

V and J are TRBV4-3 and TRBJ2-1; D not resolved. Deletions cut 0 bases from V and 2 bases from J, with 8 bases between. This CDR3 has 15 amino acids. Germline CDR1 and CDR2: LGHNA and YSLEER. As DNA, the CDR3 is TGCGCCAGCAGCCAAGAACTGAAGACCTACAATGAGCAGTTCTTC. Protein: CASSQELKTYNEQFF.